What follows describes a single TCR beta chain. As yet, its antigen is unknown. These data originate in a study of post-analysis software for immune sequencing data. Notes on the study in general: A handful of TRBV segments were significantly more frequent in patients than in controls. TRBV5-6, TRBV5-1 and TRBV20-1 were among these segments.

Unique-molecular-identifier-tagged TCR beta cDNA libraries were used. TCRdb redid the calling of the PCR reads with MiXCR, one entry per CDR3 protein. The sample lists some 700,000 distinct CDR3 sequences; roughly three fifths were seen once. The CDR3 is 16 residues long. CDR1 and CDR2 (germline): MNHEY, SMNVEV (reference sequence). The V end lost 5 bases, the J end lost 5 bases, and 22 bases lay between the germline ends. The TCR originated in a girl aged 2 to 10 with multiple sclerosis. V and J are TRBV27 and TRBJ2-7; a possible D gene is TRBD1 (6 bases). The source material was blood. Here the CDR3 DNA reads TGTGCCAGCAGTCCCCTTGGTTTCGGGACAATCCACGAGCAGTACTTC. Its translation: CASSPLGFGTIHEQYF.